A single sample is the source of the 30 T cell receptor beta chains below, sequenced in a study of CD8 T cells in ankylosing spondylitis. In TCRdb, the 5' RACE reads were re-called with MiXCR into one record per CDR3 protein. The profile shows 240,000 or so distinct CDR3 sequences, approximately 9% of them singletons. What was sequenced was blood, either unsorted or a sorted T cell fraction (not recorded which). The receptor source for this set is a male donor with ankylosing spondylitis or in good health (not recorded which).

This chain joins TRBV5-1 and TRBJ2-1; the match to TRBD2 covers 13 bases. The CDR3 contains 15 residues. V gave up 7 bases and J gave up 0 bases; unmatched junction bases: 1. The germline CDR1 and CDR2 sequences are SGHRS and YFSETQ. The CDR3 loop reads CASGTSGTSYNEQFF. The CDR3 region has the DNA TGCGCCAGCGGGACTAGCGGGACCTCCTACAATGAGCAGTTCTTC.

This clonotype occurred many times. This CDR3 is CASSSQDGEQYF. The DNA for the CDR3 is TGTGCCAGCAGTTCCCAGGACGGTGAGCAGTACTTC. The V call is TRBV12-3 or TRBV12-4, the J call TRBJ2-7; D unresolved. The CDR3 covers 12 residues. V gave up 4 bases and J gave up 7 bases, with 11 bases separating them.

This clonotype was counted ten times or more. The chain recombines TRBV3-1 with TRBJ2-7; D remains ambiguous. The CDR3 totals 11 residues. V shed 1 base and J shed 5 bases, with 3 bases lying between them. Germline values: CDR1 LGHDT, CDR2 YNNKEL (reference sequence). CDR3 residues: CASSQVNEQYF. CDR3 DNA: TGTGCCAGCAGCCAAGTCAACGAGCAGTACTTC.

This clonotype showed up many times. The rearrangement links TRBV7-9 to TRBJ2-1; D gene uncertain. V dropped 4 bases and J dropped 6 bases, with 10 bases sitting between them. Germline assignment: CDR1 SEHNR and CDR2 FQNEAQ (reference sequence). The CDR3 sequence is 13 residues long. CDR3 loop: CASSSYPANEQFF. CDR3 nucleotide sequence: TGTGCCAGCAGCTCGTACCCAGCCAATGAGCAGTTCTTC.

At least ten counts were recorded for this clonotype. This chain joins TRBV4-3 and TRBJ2-1; D is unclear. In germline, CDR1 is LGHNA, CDR2 YSLEER. The CDR3 has 13 residues. Trimming shortened V by 1 base and J by 10 bases, and 11 bases separated the two germline ends. CDR3 protein: CASSQGLENEQFF. CDR3 nucleotides: TGCGCCAGCAGCCAAGGGCTCGAGAACGAGCAGTTCTTC.

V is TRBV3-1 and J is TRBJ2-5, with TRBD1 matching over 8 bases. The V segment lost 2 bases and the J segment 4 bases; nucleotides outside the gene matches: 6. Germline CDR1 LGHDT, CDR2 YNNKEL (reference sequence). The CDR3 is made up of 15 amino acids. CDR3 region: CASSQTWTGPETQYF. The CDR3 bases are TGTGCCAGCAGCCAAACTTGGACAGGGCCAGAGACCCAGTACTTC.

Many counts were recorded for this clonotype. The rearrangement uses TRBV6-2 or TRBV6-3 and TRBJ2-3, with D possibly TRBD1 on 6 matching bases. The germline V gene has CDR1 MNHEY and CDR2 SVGEGT. V gave up 4 bases and J gave up 0 bases, with 23 bases separating them. The CDR3 contains 19 residues. CDR3 nucleotides: TGTGCCAGCAGTTTCATGGCCCTCAGGGGTACCACTAGCACAGATACGCAGTATTTT. It translates to CASSFMALRGTTSTDTQYF.

In this sample, this clonotype turned up many times. This chain uses TRBV18 with TRBJ1-1, with D perhaps TRBD1 (5 bases). The V and J ends lost 3 bases and 3 bases respectively, with 14 bases between them. CDR3 length: 15 residues. Germline CDR1 reads KGHSH; CDR2 reads LQKENI. CDR3: CASSPAPTEYTEAFF. The DNA of the CDR3 is TGTGCCAGCTCACCGGCGCCGACAGAGTACACTGAAGCTTTCTTT.

This clonotype was recorded many times. The rearrangement links TRBV7-3 to TRBJ1-6, with TRBD1 as a possible D gene (5 bases). In germline, CDR1 is SGHTA, CDR2 FQGTGA. This CDR3 contains 13 residues. With 1 base removed from V and 10 bases from J, the gap between germline ends came to 8 bases. The CDR3 is CASSLRAGSPLHF. The CDR3 DNA is TGTGCCAGCAGCTTAAGGGCAGGGTCACCCCTCCACTTT.

This clonotype was found many times. V gene TRBV5-6 combines with J gene TRBJ2-5, with D hard to call. Germline V CDR1 and CDR2: SGHDT, YYEEEE. This CDR3 contains 11 residues. Trimming removed 7 bases at V and 5 bases at J, with 9 bases between. The CDR3 DNA sequence: TGTGCCAGCTTGCGAGTGGAGACCCAGTACTTC. Translated, it gives CASLRVETQYF.

Ten or more counts support this clonotype. The chain recombines TRBV9 with TRBJ2-7, with a weak D call TRBD2 (6 bases). Trimming removed 0 bases from V and 5 bases from J, with 15 bases in between. Germline V gene sequence: CDR1 SGDLS, CDR2 YYNGEE. The CDR3 has 15 amino acids. Here the CDR3 DNA reads TGTGCCAGCAGCGTAGAAGGGCTAGCGATGGACGAGCAGTACTTC. Translation gives CASSVEGLAMDEQYF.

This clonotype has at least ten counts. The rearrangement joins TRBV7-9 to TRBJ2-7; D uncertain. With 4 bases removed from V and 5 bases from J, the gap between germline ends came to 12 bases. Per germline, CDR1 SEHNR and CDR2 FQNEAQ (reference sequence). The length of the CDR3 is 13 residues. CDR3 in amino acids: CASSSPQEDEQYF. The CDR3 DNA follows: TGTGCCAGCAGCTCCCCTCAGGAAGACGAGCAGTACTTC.

This clonotype was recorded at least ten times. The gene calls are TRBV29-1 and TRBJ1-1, with D hard to call. Germline-derived CDR1 and CDR2 are SQVTM and ANQGSEA. This CDR3 is built from 10 residues. The V gene lost 7 bases and the J gene lost 5 bases, with 8 bases spanning the gap. CDR3 in DNA: TGCAGCGCTGGGGTTACTGAAGCTTTCTTT. The encoded protein is CSAGVTEAFF.

This clonotype was seen many times. The genes are TRBV20-1 and TRBJ2-3, with D unresolved. Trimming stripped 5 bases from V and 3 bases from J, with 6 bases between. CDR1 and CDR2 (germline): DFQATT, SNEGSKA (reference sequence). The CDR3 runs to 11 residues. The CDR3 protein is CSARVTDTQYF. The CDR3 bases are TGCAGTGCTCGAGTTACAGATACGCAGTATTTT.

This clonotype was detected ten times or more. V usage is TRBV20-1 and J usage is TRBJ2-3, with D possibly matching TRBD2 (7 bases). With 0 bases removed from V and 5 bases from J, the gap between germline ends came to 15 bases. There are 15 residues in the CDR3. Germline V gives CDR1 DFQATT, CDR2 SNEGSKA (reference sequence). In nucleotides, the CDR3 is TGCAGTGCTAGAGATCTCTTAGGGGGGGGAGATACGCAGTATTTT. Translating it yields CSARDLLGGGDTQYF.

Ten or more counts support this clonotype. This rearrangement joins TRBV6-6 to TRBJ2-7; D is undetermined. Between the trimmed V and J ends, which lost 6 bases and 2 bases, there was a span of 8 bases. CDR3 length: 12 amino acids. The germline gives CDR1 MNHNY, CDR2 SVGAGI (reference sequence). DNA for the CDR3: TGTGCCAGCAGCCCCACCGCCTACGAGCAGTACTTC. Residues: CASSPTAYEQYF.

The table lists this clonotype with many counts. This sequence joins TRBV6-5 and TRBJ2-5; D is uncertain. The V and J ends lost 2 bases and 5 bases respectively, with 18 bases between them. The CDR3 is 16 amino acids. Germline-derived CDR1 and CDR2 are MNHEY and SVGAGI. CDR3 sequence reads: CASSYGEHRVGETQYF. Written as DNA, the CDR3 is TGTGCCAGCAGTTACGGGGAACACCGAGTGGGTGAGACCCAGTACTTC.

This clonotype was counted ten times or more. CDR3 nucleotide sequence: TGTGCCAGCAGCCCTCGACGGACTAGCTACGATACGCAGTATTTT. Its translation is CASSPRRTSYDTQYF. The gene calls are TRBV6-1 and TRBJ2-3, with 8 bases identical to TRBD2. The V and J ends lost 6 bases and 6 bases, in that order; junction bases with no gene match: 11. From germline, CDR1 is MNHNS and CDR2 SASEGT. CDR3 length: 15 amino acids.

This clonotype has ten or more counts. The chain is built from TRBV7-2 and TRBJ2-2; the match to TRBD1 covers 7 bases. The CDR3 length is 16 residues. The V and J ends lost 4 bases and 6 bases, in that order; junction bases with no gene match: 11. Germline V gene data show CDR1 as SGHTA and CDR2 as FQGNSA. The CDR3 here is CASSSAGTEKAGELFF. CDR3 nucleotide sequence: TGTGCCAGCAGCTCCGCCGGGACAGAGAAGGCCGGGGAGCTGTTTTTT.

This clonotype was recorded many times. CDR3 loop: CASSFRTAYTGELFF. Here the CDR3 DNA reads TGTGCCAGCAGCTTTAGAACGGCCTACACCGGGGAGCTGTTTTTT. The rearrangement uses TRBV7-2 and TRBJ2-2; D unclear. This CDR3 is built from 15 residues. CDR1 is SGHTA, CDR2 FQGNSA, per germline. The V gene lost 3 bases and the J gene lost 3 bases, with 11 bases spanning the gap.

This sequence joins TRBV5-1 and TRBJ2-3; 7 bases match TRBD2. V trimming: 5 bases; J trimming: 2 bases; junction bases outside the gene matches: 5. The CDR3 totals 14 residues. Germline V gene data show CDR1 as SGHRS and CDR2 as YFSETQ. The CDR3 DNA reads TGCGCCAGCAGTTACGGACTAGACACAGATACGCAGTATTTT. The encoded protein is CASSYGLDTDTQYF.

This clonotype was detected many times. J is TRBJ2-7 and V is TRBV5-1; no definite D call. The germline V and J ends were trimmed by 0 bases and 2 bases, with 18 bases remaining between them. The CDR3 is made up of 17 amino acids. Germline-derived CDR1 and CDR2 are SGHRS and YFSETQ. The CDR3 DNA sequence: TGCGCCAGCAGCTTGGACCTTGGCACAGCGATTACCTACGAGCAGTACTTC. It is translated as CASSLDLGTAITYEQYF.

This clonotype was seen a handful of times. For the CDR3, the DNA is TGTGCCAGCAGCTTCCCCGGGGGCGCAGTTAGTGAAGCTTTCTTT. Amino acids: CASSFPGGAVSEAFF. The chain carries TRBV7-6 and TRBJ1-1; possibly TRBD1 for D (6 bases). Germline V gives CDR1 SGHVS, CDR2 FNYEAQ. The length of the CDR3 is 15 residues. V dropped 3 bases and J dropped 7 bases, with 18 bases sitting between them.

The rearrangement uses TRBV3-1 and TRBJ2-3; D is perhaps TRBD2 (6 bases). The germline V gene encodes CDR1 LGHDT and CDR2 YNNKEL (reference sequence). Deletions cut 1 base from V and 3 bases from J, with 11 bases between. CDR3 length equals 15 residues. The CDR3 DNA is TGTGCCAGCAGCCAAGGGTGGCGGGGAACAGATACGCAGTATTTT. As protein: CASSQGWRGTDTQYF.

This clonotype was seen at least ten times. This chain connects TRBV20-1 to TRBJ2-7, with D uncertain. V gave up 6 bases and J gave up 1 base, with 7 bases separating them. This CDR3 has 11 amino acids. Germline CDR1 and CDR2: DFQATT and SNEGSKA (reference sequence). The CDR3 protein is CSAQTSYEQYF. CDR3 coding DNA: TGCAGTGCCCAAACGTCCTACGAGCAGTACTTC.

Many counts were recorded for this clonotype. The CDR3 here is CASTSSGNTEAFF. In nucleotides, the CDR3 is TGTGCCAGCACCTCCTCCGGGAACACTGAAGCTTTCTTT. The chain carries TRBV3-1 and TRBJ1-1, with D unresolved. V gave up 7 bases and J gave up 1 base, with 10 bases separating them. The CDR3 has 13 amino acids. The germline V gene has CDR1 LGHDT and CDR2 YNNKEL (reference sequence).

In this sample, this clonotype turned up a few times. The chain recombines TRBV5-6 with TRBJ2-1; TRBD2 matches 15 bases. The ends lost 3 bases at V and 9 bases at J; junction bases unmatched: 7. Germline V gene data show CDR1 as SGHDT and CDR2 as YYEEEE. The CDR3 covers 16 residues. CDR3 DNA sequence: TGTGCCAGCAGCTGGGGACTAGCGGGAGGTCGGGGTGAGCAGTTCTTC. Translated, it gives CASSWGLAGGRGEQFF.

This clonotype showed up many times. The rearrangement uses TRBV5-1 and TRBJ1-2; no definite D call. The V end lost 0 bases, the J end lost 4 bases, and 13 bases lay between the germline ends. CDR3 length equals 15 residues. Germline V gives CDR1 SGHRS, CDR2 YFSETQ. The CDR3 protein is CASSLDGNDFYGYTF. The CDR3 nucleotides read TGCGCCAGCAGCTTGGATGGGAACGACTTCTATGGCTACACCTTC.

The genes are TRBV30 and TRBJ1-1, with D unclear. The V and J ends lost 5 bases and 1 base respectively, with 2 bases between them. Germline V lookup: CDR1 GTSNPN, CDR2 SVGIG (reference sequence). CDR3 length: 10 amino acids. CDR3 loop: CAWGNTEAFF. DNA for the CDR3: TGTGCCTGGGGGAACACTGAAGCTTTCTTT.

This clonotype was picked up a small number of times. The J gene is TRBJ2-1, the V gene TRBV11-2, with D possibly being TRBD1 (6 bases). V lost 5 bases to trimming and J lost 0 bases, with 20 bases between them. This CDR3 region has 18 residues. Germline CDR1 reads SGHAT; CDR2 reads FQNNGV. CDR3 sequence: CASSAGDGLRSSYNEQFF. In DNA form, the CDR3 reads TGTGCCAGCAGCGCAGGGGACGGCTTGAGGAGCTCCTACAATGAGCAGTTCTTC.